This record looks at one TCR beta chain sequence and its context. This sample is drawn from a study of cytomegalovirus exposure and HLA in healthy donors. The primer mix had 60 Vbeta and 13 Jbeta primers. Only in-frame clones appear in the TCRdb table, and some are missing; sequencing was by immunoSEQ multiplex PCR. This sample has about 140,000 clones, with roughly 80% found just once. The TCR sequence derives from a man in his forties in good health and CMV-seronegative. The sequenced sample was PBMCs.

DNA of the CDR3: TGCGCCAGCAGCCAAGATAGTAGGCGGGGGGGGAGCACAGATACGCAGTATTTT. Its translation: CASSQDSRRGGSTDTQYF. The chain couples TRBV4-3 to TRBJ2-3; 9 bases agree with TRBD2. The germline V gene encodes CDR1 LGHNA and CDR2 YSLEER. The CDR3 has 18 residues. V was pared by 0 bases and J by 0 bases, with 7 bases of the junction left unmatched.